This is a list of T cell receptor beta chains from one sample in a study of T cell responses to AZD1222 COVID-19 vaccine. The repertoire was sequenced with immunoSEQ multiplex PCR; TCRdb's copy has only in-frame clones and lacks some. The sample carries about 140,000 clones, 85% to 95% recorded once. The specimen comprised peripheral blood, sampled on day 0 of AZD1222 vaccination. These receptors were obtained from an adult in good health. The CDR3 runs from the conserved cysteine through the conserved F or W. The D gene is left open where the match is weak. Not every row has a clone size; where given, it reads once, few, many or a size class.

abundance | d_gene | j_gene | v_gene | CDR3aa | CDR3nt
NA | NA | TRBJ2-7 | TRBV7-6 | CASSLGGGTPLVEQYF | TGTGCCAGCAGCTTAGGAGGTGGGACCCCCCTTGTGGAGCAGTACTTC
once | NA | TRBJ1-2 | TRBV19 | CASWSAGYTF | TGTGCCTCTTGGAGTGCAGGCTACACCTTC
few | NA | TRBJ2-7 | TRBV4-2 | CASSHEGSSSYEQYF | TGTGCCAGCAGCCACGAGGGGAGCAGCTCCTACGAGCAGTACTTC
few | TRBD2 | TRBJ2-3 | TRBV18 | CASSPRGTSAYTDTQYF | TGTGCCAGCTCACCACGGGGGACTAGCGCATACACAGATACGCAGTATTTT
NA | NA | TRBJ1-2 | TRBV24-1 | CATSEGGSDGYTF | TGTGCCACCAGTGAGGGGGGTAGCGATGGCTACACCTTC
NA | TRBD2 | TRBJ2-1 | TRBV18 | CASSPARTSWNEQFF | TGTGCCAGCTCACCCGCTAGGACTAGCTGGAATGAGCAGTTCTTC
NA | TRBD2 | TRBJ2-1 | TRBV4-3 | CASSPGTSGSGEQFF | TGCGCCAGCAGCCCAGGGACTAGCGGGAGCGGTGAGCAGTTCTTC
NA | NA | TRBJ2-1 | TRBV14 | CASSGSSYNEQFF | TGTGCCAGCAGCGGGAGCTCCTACAATGAGCAGTTCTTC
NA | NA | TRBJ1-2 | TRBV12-3/TRBV12-4 | CASSFSGPGGYTF | TGTGCCAGCAGTTTTTCCGGGCCTGGAGGCTACACCTTC
NA | NA | TRBJ2-7 | TRBV30 | CAWNGQSSYEQYF | TGTGCCTGGAATGGACAGAGCTCCTACGAGCAGTACTTC
NA | NA | TRBJ1-4 | TRBV5-4 | CASSSPQGPGDEKLFF | TGTGCCAGCAGCTCCCCCCAGGGGCCGGGAGATGAAAAACTGTTTTTT
NA | NA | TRBJ1-1 | TRBV6-5 | CASLRKGNTEAFF | TGTGCCAGTCTACGGAAGGGGAACACTGAAGCTTTCTTT
NA | TRBD1 | TRBJ2-1 | TRBV5-4 | CASSLGWTGGNEQFF | TGTGCCAGCAGCTTGGGGTGGACAGGGGGCAATGAGCAGTTCTTC
once | TRBD2 | TRBJ2-7 | TRBV5-6 | CASSGGLSNEQYF | TGTGCCAGCAGCGGGGGACTATCAAACGAGCAGTACTTC
NA | NA | TRBJ1-1 | TRBV6-5 | CASSRKWDTEAFF | TGTGCCAGCAGTAGGAAATGGGACACTGAAGCTTTCTTT
NA | NA | TRBJ1-1 | TRBV4-3 | CASSQDGRDTEAFF | TGCGCCAGCAGCCAAGACGGCAGGGATACTGAAGCTTTCTTT
NA | NA | TRBJ1-2 | TRBV18 | CASSLRTLSRDGYTF | TGTGCCAGCTCACTTAGGACACTCTCTAGAGATGGCTACACCTTC
NA | NA | TRBJ1-2 | TRBV7-9 | CASSPPPLAGYTF | TGTGCCAGCAGCCCCCCCCCGTTAGCTGGCTACACCTTC
NA | NA | TRBJ1-2 | TRBV18 | CASSLRDGPYGYTF | TGTGCCAGCTCACTCCGGGACGGGCCGTATGGCTACACCTTC
NA | TRBD1 | TRBJ2-2 | TRBV2 | CASTRQGPNTGELFF | TGTGCCAGCACTAGACAGGGGCCGAACACCGGGGAGCTGTTTTTT
NA | NA | TRBJ1-4 | TRBV5-5 | CASSFLPPEKLFF | TGTGCCAGCAGCTTTTTGCCTCCCGAAAAACTGTTTTTT
NA | TRBD1 | TRBJ1-1 | TRBV19 | CASSIGTGGFNTEAFF | TGTGCCAGTAGTATAGGAACAGGGGGATTTAACACTGAAGCTTTCTTT
NA | NA | TRBJ2-5 | TRBV7-9 | CASSLFGTTFQETQYF | TGTGCCAGCAGCTTATTCGGGACAACTTTTCAAGAGACCCAGTACTTC
NA | TRBD1 | TRBJ1-6 | TRBV5-8 | CASRKNPGQGYASYNSPLHF | TGTGCCAGCAGGAAGAACCCGGGACAGGGTTATGCGTCCTATAATTCACCCCTCCACTTT
NA | NA | TRBJ2-2 | TRBV9 | CASSVGGDGELFF | TGTGCCAGCAGCGTAGGTGGTGACGGGGAGCTGTTTTTT
few | TRBD1 | TRBJ1-6 | TRBV3-1/TRBV3-2 | CASSRGTGVSPLHF | TGTGCCAGCAGCCGCGGGACAGGGGTTTCACCCCTCCACTTT
NA | TRBD1 | TRBJ1-6 | TRBV10-3 | CAISEGTGMGYNSPLHF | TGTGCCATCAGTGAGGGGACAGGGATGGGGTATAATTCACCCCTCCACTTT
NA | TRBD1 | TRBJ1-5 | TRBV6-5 | CACAPGQGGNQPQHF | TGTGCCTGCGCCCCGGGACAGGGGGGCAATCAGCCCCAGCATTTT
NA | TRBD2 | TRBJ2-1 | TRBV30 | CAWSVSSGRAYNEQFF | TGTGCCTGGAGTGTATCGTCCGGGAGGGCCTACAATGAGCAGTTCTTC
NA | TRBD1 | TRBJ2-7 | TRBV7-8 | CASSPGGLGYEQYF | TGTGCCAGCAGCCCAGGGGGCTTAGGGTACGAGCAGTACTTC
once | NA | TRBJ1-2 | TRBV15 | CATSRDRGIRNYGYTF | TGTGCCACCAGCAGAGATCGTGGGATCCGGAACTATGGCTACACCTTC
NA | NA | TRBJ2-1 | TRBV3-1/TRBV3-2 | CASSQDLADRYNEQFF | TGTGCCAGCAGCCAAGATCTCGCGGACAGATACAATGAGCAGTTCTTC
NA | TRBD1 | TRBJ1-2 | TRBV11-1 | CASSPPGTGGFYGYTF | TGTGCCAGCAGCCCTCCCGGGACAGGGGGCTTCTATGGCTACACCTTC
NA | TRBD2 | TRBJ2-3 | TRBV15 | CATSRISGATDTQYF | TGTGCCACCAGCAGAATTAGCGGGGCCACAGATACGCAGTATTTT
few | TRBD1 | TRBJ2-7 | TRBV7-9 | CASSPRGQGVGEQYF | TGTGCCAGCAGCCCCAGAGGACAGGGGGTGGGGGAGCAGTACTTC
NA | TRBD2 | TRBJ2-3 | TRBV6-6 | CASSYSSSGSTDTQYF | TGTGCCAGCAGTTACTCGTCTAGCGGTTCCACAGATACGCAGTATTTT
once | NA | TRBJ2-5 | TRBV4-2 | CASSGVRGVVSYQETQYF | TGTGCCAGCAGCGGGGTTAGGGGGGTCGTTTCGTACCAAGAGACCCAGTACTTC
few | NA | TRBJ2-7 | TRBV7-9 | CASSRRTAGPYEQYF | TGTGCCAGCAGCCGAAGGACAGCCGGTCCCTACGAGCAGTACTTC
NA | NA | TRBJ1-1 | TRBV5-5 | CASSLTYPEAFF | TGTGCCAGCAGCTTGACATATCCCGAAGCTTTCTTT
NA | TRBD1 | TRBJ1-6 | TRBV5-4 | CASSLQGVNSPLHF | TGTGCCAGCAGCTTACAGGGGGTCAATTCACCCCTCCACTTT
NA | NA | TRBJ2-2 | TRBV6-5 | CASSRDRNTGELFF | TGTGCCAGCAGCCGCGACCGGAACACCGGGGAGCTGTTTTTT
NA | NA | TRBJ2-3 | TRBV7-9 | CASSLARGGTDTQYF | TGTGCCAGCAGCTTAGCACGGGGAGGCACAGATACGCAGTATTTT
NA | NA | TRBJ2-7 | TRBV28 | CASSLASFDTYEQYF | TGTGCCAGCAGTTTGGCCTCTTTTGATACCTACGAGCAGTACTTC
NA | TRBD1 | TRBJ1-5 | TRBV12-5 | CASGLAGGKSNQPQHF | TGTGCTAGTGGTTTGGCAGGGGGCAAGAGCAATCAGCCCCAGCATTTT
once | TRBD1 | TRBJ2-7 | TRBV28 | CASSWVGAGGYEQYF | TGTGCCAGCAGTTGGGTCGGGGCAGGGGGCTACGAGCAGTACTTC
NA | TRBD2 | TRBJ2-7 | TRBV3-1/TRBV3-2 | CASSQDGLAGGRYEQYF | TGTGCCAGCAGCCAAGACGGACTAGCGGGAGGAAGGTACGAGCAGTACTTC
NA | NA | TRBJ1-1 | TRBV28 | CASTYFTGSEAFF | TGTGCCAGCACCTACTTTACAGGGTCTGAAGCTTTCTTT
NA | NA | TRBJ2-5 | TRBV30 | CAWSVTQTQYF | TGTGCCTGGAGTGTTACCCAGACCCAGTACTTC
NA | NA | TRBJ1-1 | TRBV28 | CASSLGGDIRTEAFF | TGTGCCAGCAGTTTAGGGGGGGATATCCGCACTGAAGCTTTCTTT
few | NA | TRBJ2-6 | TRBV4-3 | CASSHTIGSGANVLTF | TGCGCCAGCAGCCATACCATCGGCTCTGGGGCCAACGTCCTGACTTTC
once | NA | TRBJ1-2 | TRBV7-2 | CASSRVNYGYTF | TGTGCCAGCAGCCGCGTAAACTATGGCTACACCTTC
once | TRBD1 | TRBJ2-7 | TRBV6-5 | CASRSGTGVNEQYF | TGTGCCAGCAGGTCCGGGACAGGGGTTAACGAGCAGTACTTC
NA | TRBD1 | TRBJ2-7 | TRBV18 | CASSPDRDEQYF | TGTGCCAGCTCACCAGACAGGGACGAGCAGTACTTC